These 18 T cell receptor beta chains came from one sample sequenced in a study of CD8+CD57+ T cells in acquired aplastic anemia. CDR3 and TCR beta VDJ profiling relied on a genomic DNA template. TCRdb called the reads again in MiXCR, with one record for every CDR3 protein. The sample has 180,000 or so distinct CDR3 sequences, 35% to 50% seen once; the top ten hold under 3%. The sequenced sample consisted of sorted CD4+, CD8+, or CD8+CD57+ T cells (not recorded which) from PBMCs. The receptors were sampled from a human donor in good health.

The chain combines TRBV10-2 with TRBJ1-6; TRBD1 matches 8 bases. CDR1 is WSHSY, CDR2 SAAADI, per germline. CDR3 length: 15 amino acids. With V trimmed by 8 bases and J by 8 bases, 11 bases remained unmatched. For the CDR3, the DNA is TGCGCCAGCGAACCGAAACCGACAGGGGATTCACCCCTCCACTTT. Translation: CASEPKPTGDSPLHF.

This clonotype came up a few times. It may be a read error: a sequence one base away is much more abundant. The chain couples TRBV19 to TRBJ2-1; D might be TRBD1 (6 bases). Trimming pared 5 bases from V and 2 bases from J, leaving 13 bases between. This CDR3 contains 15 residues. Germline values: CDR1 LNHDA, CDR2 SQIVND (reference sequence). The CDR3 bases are TGTGCCAGTAGTGGGACATCGAGCCCCTACAATGAGCAGTTCTTC. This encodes CASSGTSSPYNEQFF.

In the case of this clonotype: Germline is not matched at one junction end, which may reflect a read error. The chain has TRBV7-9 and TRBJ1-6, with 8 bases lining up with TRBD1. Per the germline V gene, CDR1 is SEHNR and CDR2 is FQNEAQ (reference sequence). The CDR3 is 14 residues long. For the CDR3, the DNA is TGTGCCAGCGGTCCGGGACAGGTTAATTCAGCCCTCCACTTT. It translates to CASGPGQVNSALHF.

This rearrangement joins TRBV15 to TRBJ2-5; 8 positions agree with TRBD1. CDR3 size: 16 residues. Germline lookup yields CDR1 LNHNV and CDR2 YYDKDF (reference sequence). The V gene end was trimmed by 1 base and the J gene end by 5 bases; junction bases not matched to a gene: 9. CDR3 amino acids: CATSRGQGAVGETQYF. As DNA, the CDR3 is TGTGCCACCAGCAGAGGCCAGGGGGCAGTTGGGGAGACCCAGTACTTC.

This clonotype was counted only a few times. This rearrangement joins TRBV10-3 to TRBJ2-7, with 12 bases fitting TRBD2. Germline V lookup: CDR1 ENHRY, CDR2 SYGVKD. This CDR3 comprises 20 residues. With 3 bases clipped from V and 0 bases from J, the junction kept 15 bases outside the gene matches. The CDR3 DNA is TGTGCCATCAGTGACAGTCGACTAGCGGGAGCCCTAGATTTCTCCTACGAGCAGTACTTC. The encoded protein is CAISDSRLAGALDFSYEQYF.

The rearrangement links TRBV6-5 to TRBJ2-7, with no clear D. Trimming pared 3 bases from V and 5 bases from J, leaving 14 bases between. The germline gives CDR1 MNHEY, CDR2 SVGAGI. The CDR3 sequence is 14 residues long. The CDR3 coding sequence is TGTGCCAGCAGTTATGTACTGGGGTGGAACGAGCAGTACTTC. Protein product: CASSYVLGWNEQYF.

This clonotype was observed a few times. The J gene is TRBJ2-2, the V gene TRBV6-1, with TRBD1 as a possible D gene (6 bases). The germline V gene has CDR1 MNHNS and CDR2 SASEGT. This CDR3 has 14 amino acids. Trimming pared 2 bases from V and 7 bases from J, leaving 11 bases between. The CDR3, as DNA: TGTGCCAGCAGTGAAACCAGGGGCTACGGGGAGCTGTTTTTT. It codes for CASSETRGYGELFF.

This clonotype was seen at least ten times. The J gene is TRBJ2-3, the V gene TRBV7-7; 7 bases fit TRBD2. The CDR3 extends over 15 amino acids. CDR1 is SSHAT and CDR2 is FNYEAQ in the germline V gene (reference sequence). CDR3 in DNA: TGTGCTAGCCCCCGGAAGGGAGGGCAGTCAGATACGCAGTATTTT. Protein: CASPRKGGQSDTQYF.

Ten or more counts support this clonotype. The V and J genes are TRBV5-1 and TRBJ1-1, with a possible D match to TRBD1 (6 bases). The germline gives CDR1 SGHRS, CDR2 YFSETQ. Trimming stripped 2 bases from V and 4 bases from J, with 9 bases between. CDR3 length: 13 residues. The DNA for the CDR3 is TGCGCCAGCAGCTTCACAGGGATCACTGAAGCTTTCTTT. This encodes CASSFTGITEAFF.

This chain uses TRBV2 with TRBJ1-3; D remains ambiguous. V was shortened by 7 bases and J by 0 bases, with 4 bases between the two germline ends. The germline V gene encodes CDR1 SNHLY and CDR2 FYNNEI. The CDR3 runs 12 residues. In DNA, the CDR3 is TGTGCCAGCAAAAACTCTGGAAACACCATATATTTT. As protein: CASKNSGNTIYF.

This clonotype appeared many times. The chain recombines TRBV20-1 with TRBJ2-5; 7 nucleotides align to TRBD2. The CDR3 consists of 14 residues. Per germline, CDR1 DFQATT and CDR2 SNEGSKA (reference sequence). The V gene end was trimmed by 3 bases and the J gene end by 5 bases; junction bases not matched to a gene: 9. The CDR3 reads CSARQREVRETQYF. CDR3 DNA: TGCAGTGCTAGGCAACGGGAGGTCCGCGAGACCCAGTACTTC.

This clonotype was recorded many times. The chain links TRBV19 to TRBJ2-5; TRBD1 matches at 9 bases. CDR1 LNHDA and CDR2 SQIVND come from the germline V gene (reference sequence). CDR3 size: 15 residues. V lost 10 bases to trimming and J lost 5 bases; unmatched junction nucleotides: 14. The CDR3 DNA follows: TGTGCCACCGCGGACAGGGGAGGTGTTGTGGAGACCCAGTACTTC. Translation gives CATADRGGVVETQYF.

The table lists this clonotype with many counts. The CDR3 region is CASRAADTQYF. The CDR3 coding sequence is TGCGCCAGCAGGGCCGCAGATACGCAGTATTTT. The V and J genes are TRBV5-1 and TRBJ2-3; D remains unclear. The V end lost 5 bases, the J end lost 4 bases, and 5 bases lay between the germline ends. Germline CDR1 is SGHRS and CDR2 is YFSETQ. The CDR3 runs to 11 residues.

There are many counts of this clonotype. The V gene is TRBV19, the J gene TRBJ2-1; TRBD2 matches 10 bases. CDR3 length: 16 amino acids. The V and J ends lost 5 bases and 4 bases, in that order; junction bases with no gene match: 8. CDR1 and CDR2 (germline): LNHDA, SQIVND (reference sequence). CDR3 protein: CASSPKREGPYNEQFF. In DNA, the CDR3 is TGTGCCAGTAGTCCTAAGCGGGAGGGACCTTACAATGAGCAGTTCTTC. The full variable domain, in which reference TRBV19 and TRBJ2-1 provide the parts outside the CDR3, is DGGITQSPKYLFRKEGQNVTLSCEQNLNHDAMYWYRQDPGQGLRLIYYSQIVNDFQKGDIAEGYSVSREKKESFPLTVTSAQKNPTAFYLCASSPKREGPYNEQFFGPGTRLTVL.

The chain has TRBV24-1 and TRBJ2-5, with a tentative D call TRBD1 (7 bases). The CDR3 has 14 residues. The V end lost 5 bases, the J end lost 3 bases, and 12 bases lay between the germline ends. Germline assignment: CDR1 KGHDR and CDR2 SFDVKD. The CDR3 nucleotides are TGTGCCACCAGTGCTCGGGGGACAGAAGAGACCCAGTACTTC. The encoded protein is CATSARGTEETQYF.

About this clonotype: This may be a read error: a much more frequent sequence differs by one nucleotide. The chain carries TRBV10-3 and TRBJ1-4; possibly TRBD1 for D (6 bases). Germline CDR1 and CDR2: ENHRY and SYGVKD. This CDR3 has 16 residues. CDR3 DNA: TGTGCCAGCAGTTTTCGGGGGGCGATAGGTAATGACAAACTGTTTTTT. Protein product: CASSFRGAIGNDKLFF.

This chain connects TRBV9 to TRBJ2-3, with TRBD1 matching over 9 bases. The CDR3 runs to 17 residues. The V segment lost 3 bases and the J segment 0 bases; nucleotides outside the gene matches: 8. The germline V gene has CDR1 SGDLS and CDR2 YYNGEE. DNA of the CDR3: TGTGCCAGCAGCGCCTGGGGGACAGGGACTAGCACAGATACGCAGTATTTT. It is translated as CASSAWGTGTSTDTQYF.

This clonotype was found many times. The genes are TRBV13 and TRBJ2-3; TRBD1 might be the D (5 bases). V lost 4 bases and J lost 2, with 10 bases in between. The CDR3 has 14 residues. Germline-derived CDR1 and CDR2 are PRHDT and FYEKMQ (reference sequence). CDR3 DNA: TGTGCCAGCAGCTCTATGACAGTCACAGATACGCAGTATTTT. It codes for CASSSMTVTDTQYF. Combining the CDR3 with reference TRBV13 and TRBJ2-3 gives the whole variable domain AAGVIQSPRHLIKEKRETATLKCYPIPRHDTVYWYQQGPGQDPQFLISFYEKMQSDKGSIPDRFSAQQFSDYHSELNMSSLELGDSALYFCASSSMTVTDTQYFGPGTRLTVL.